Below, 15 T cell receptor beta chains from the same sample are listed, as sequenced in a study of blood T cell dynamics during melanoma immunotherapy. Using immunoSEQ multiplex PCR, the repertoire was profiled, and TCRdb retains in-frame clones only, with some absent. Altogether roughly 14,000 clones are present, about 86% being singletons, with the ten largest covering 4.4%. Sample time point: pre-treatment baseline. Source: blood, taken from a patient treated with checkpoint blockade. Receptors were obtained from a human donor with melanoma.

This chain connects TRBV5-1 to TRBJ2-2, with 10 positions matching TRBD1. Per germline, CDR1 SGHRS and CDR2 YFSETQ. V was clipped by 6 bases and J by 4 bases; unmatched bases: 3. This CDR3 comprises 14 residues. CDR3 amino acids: CASTRTGGTGELFF. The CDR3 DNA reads TGCGCCAGCACCAGGACAGGGGGCACCGGGGAGCTGTTTTTT.

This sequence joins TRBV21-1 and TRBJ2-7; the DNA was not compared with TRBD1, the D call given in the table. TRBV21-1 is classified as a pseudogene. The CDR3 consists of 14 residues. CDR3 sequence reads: CASTPPTGGNEQYF. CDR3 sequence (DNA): TGTGCCAGCACCCCCCCGACAGGGGGCAACGAGCAGTACTTC.

CDR3 protein: CSVEVPGRREQFF. CDR3 in DNA: TGCAGCGTTGAGGTTCCTGGAAGGCGTGAGCAGTTCTTC. The rearrangement links TRBV29-1 to TRBJ2-1; D gene unclear. The CDR3 is made up of 13 amino acids. V was cut by 3 bases and J by 9 bases, with 15 bases left in between. CDR1 and CDR2 (germline): SQVTM, ANQGSEA.

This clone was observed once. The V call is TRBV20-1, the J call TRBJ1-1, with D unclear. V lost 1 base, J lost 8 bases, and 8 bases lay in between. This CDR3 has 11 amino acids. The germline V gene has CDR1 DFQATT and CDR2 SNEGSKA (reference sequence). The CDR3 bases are TGCAGTGCTAGAGGGGTCCAGGAAGCTTTCTTT. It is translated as CSARGVQEAFF.

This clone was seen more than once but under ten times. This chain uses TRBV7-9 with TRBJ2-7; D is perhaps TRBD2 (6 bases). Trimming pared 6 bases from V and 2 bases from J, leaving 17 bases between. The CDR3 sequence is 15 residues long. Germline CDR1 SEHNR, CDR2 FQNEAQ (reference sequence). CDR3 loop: CASSPWTISTYEQYF. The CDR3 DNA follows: TGTGCCAGCAGTCCCTGGACTATTTCCACCTACGAGCAGTACTTC.

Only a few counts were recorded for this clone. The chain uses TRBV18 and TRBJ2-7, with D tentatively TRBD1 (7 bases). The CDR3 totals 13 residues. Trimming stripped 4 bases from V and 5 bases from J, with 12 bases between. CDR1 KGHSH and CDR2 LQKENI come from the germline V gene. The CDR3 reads CASSLGGTDEQYF. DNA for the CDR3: TGTGCCAGCTCACTAGGAGGGACAGACGAGCAGTACTTC.

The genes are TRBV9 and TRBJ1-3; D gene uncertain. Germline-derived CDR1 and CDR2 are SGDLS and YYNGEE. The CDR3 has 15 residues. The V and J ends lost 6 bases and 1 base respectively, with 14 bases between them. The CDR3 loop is CASNLDGPSGNTIYF. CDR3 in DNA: TGTGCCAGCAACCTCGACGGACCTTCTGGAAACACCATATATTTT.

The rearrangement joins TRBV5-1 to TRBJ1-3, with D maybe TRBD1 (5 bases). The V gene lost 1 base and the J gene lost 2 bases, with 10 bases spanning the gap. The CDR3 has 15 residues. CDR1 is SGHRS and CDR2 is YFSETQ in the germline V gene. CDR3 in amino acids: CASSLTGQAGNTIYF. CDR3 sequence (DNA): TGCGCCAGCAGCTTGACGGGGCAGGCTGGAAACACCATATATTTT.

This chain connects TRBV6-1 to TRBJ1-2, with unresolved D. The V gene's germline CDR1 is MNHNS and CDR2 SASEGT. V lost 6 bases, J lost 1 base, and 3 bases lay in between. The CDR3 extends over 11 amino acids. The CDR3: CASRVNYGYTF. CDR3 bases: TGTGCCAGCAGGGTTAACTATGGCTACACCTTC.

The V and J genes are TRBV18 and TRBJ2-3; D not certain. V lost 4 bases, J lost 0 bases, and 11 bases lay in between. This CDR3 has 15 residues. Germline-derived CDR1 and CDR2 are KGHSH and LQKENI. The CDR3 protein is CASSRAGLSTDTQYF. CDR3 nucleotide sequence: TGTGCCAGCTCACGGGCAGGCTTAAGCACAGATACGCAGTATTTT. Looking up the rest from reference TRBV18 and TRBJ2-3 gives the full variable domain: NAGVMQNPRHLVRRRGQEARLRCSPMKGHSHVYWYRQLPEEGLKFMVYLQKENIIDESGMPKERFSAEFPKEGPSILRIQQVVRGDSAAYFCASSRAGLSTDTQYFGPGTRLTVL.

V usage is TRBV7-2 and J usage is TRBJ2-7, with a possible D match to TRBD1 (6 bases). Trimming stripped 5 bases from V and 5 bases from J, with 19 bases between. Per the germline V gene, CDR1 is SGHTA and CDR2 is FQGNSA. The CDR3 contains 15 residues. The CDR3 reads CASSIETGTTDEQYF. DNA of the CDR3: TGTGCCAGCAGCATCGAAACCGGGACAACAGACGAGCAGTACTTC.

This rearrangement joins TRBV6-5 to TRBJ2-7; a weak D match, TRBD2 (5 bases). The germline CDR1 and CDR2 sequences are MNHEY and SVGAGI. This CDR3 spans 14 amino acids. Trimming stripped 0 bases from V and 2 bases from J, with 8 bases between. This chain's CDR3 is CASSYSYGTYEQYF. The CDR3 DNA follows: TGTGCCAGCAGTTACTCGTACGGGACCTACGAGCAGTACTTC.

The CDR3 loop is CASRYSGGLAGANTGELFF. The CDR3 DNA follows: TGTGCCAGCAGATATTCCGGTGGCCTAGCGGGAGCGAACACCGGGGAGCTGTTTTTT. The chain carries TRBV11-2 and TRBJ2-2; 10 bases fit TRBD2. The CDR3 totals 19 residues. Germline V gene lookup returns CDR1 SGHAT and CDR2 FQNNGV. V was pared by 6 bases and J by 0 bases, with 13 bases of the junction left unmatched. Combining the CDR3 with reference TRBV11-2 and TRBJ2-2 gives the whole variable domain EAGVAQSPRYKIIEKRQSVAFWCNPISGHATLYWYQQILGQGPKLLIQFQNNGVVDDSQLPKDRFSAERLKGVDSTLKIQPAKLEDSAVYLCASRYSGGLAGANTGELFFGEGSRLTVL.

Written as DNA, the CDR3 is TGTGCCAGTAGTATAGCCCTGACAGGGGGGAACTATGGCTACACCTTC. Its protein product is CASSIALTGGNYGYTF. This rearrangement joins TRBV19 to TRBJ1-2; 9 bases agree with TRBD1. This CDR3 is 16 amino acids long. CDR1 is LNHDA and CDR2 is SQIVND in the germline V gene (reference sequence). The ends lost 1 base at V and 2 bases at J; junction bases unmatched: 5. The whole variable domain, filled in from reference TRBV19 and TRBJ1-2, reads DGGITQSPKYLFRKEGQNVTLSCEQNLNHDAMYWYRQDPGQGLRLIYYSQIVNDFQKGDIAEGYSVSREKKESFPLTVTSAQKNPTAFYLCASSIALTGGNYGYTFGSGTRLTVV.

The CDR3 DNA is TGTGCCAGCAGCTTGGCTAGGTGGGGACTTAGCGAGCAGTTCTTC. Its translation: CASSLARWGLSEQFF. This chain joins TRBV7-9 and TRBJ2-1; tentatively, D is TRBD2 (6 bases). The CDR3 has 15 residues. V was pared by 3 bases and J by 10 bases, with 19 bases between. Germline CDR1 reads SEHNR; CDR2 reads FQNEAQ (reference sequence). The full variable domain, with the rest looked up from reference TRBV7-9 and TRBJ2-1, is DTGVSQNPRHKITKRGQNVTFRCDPISEHNRLYWYRQTLGQGPEFLTYFQNEAQLEKSRLLSDRFSAERPKGSFSTLEIQRTEQGDSAMYLCASSLARWGLSEQFFGPGTRLTVL.